Sequencing of this TCR beta chain was carried out in a study of T cell repertoires in cytomegalovirus infection. Looked up from germline, CDR1 is MGHRA and CDR2 is YSYEKL. V gave up 0 bases and J gave up 7 bases; unmatched junction bases: 10. This CDR3 spans 17 amino acids. A single record per CDR3 protein comes from TCRdb applying MiXCR to the reads. The sample includes some 560,000 distinct CDR3 sequences, just under 40% of them seen just once. As for this clonotype: What it binds is unknown.

The chain combines TRBV4-1 with TRBJ2-1; TRBD2 aligns across 9 bases. Material: cultured PBMCs, obtained from culture after CMV antigen stimulation. This TCR derives from a human donor in good health (CMV status not recorded). Some clones in this sample may be carry-over from other donors' samples. This CDR3 is CASSQEGAGGPQNEQFF. The CDR3 DNA follows: TGCGCCAGCAGCCAAGAAGGTGCGGGGGGGCCTCAGAATGAGCAGTTCTTC.